Below, 30 T cell receptor beta chains from the same sample are listed, as sequenced in a study of metastatic and nonmetastatic thyroid tumors. TCRdb reprocessed the PCR reads using MiXCR. The profile shows 45,000 to 60,000 clones, approximately 15% of them singletons. Before thyroid surgery, none of the patients had received any treatment. The sequenced sample consisted of blood. Source of these receptors: a female donor with papillary thyroid cancer or a benign thyroid nodule (not recorded which). Some clones in this sample may be carry-over from other donors' samples.

In its sample, this clone was seen many times. The chain employs TRBV28 and TRBJ2-7, with 7 nucleotides matching TRBD1. The germline V gene has CDR1 MDHEN and CDR2 SYDVKM. The ends lost 2 bases at V and 2 bases at J; junction bases unmatched: 6. The CDR3 is made up of 15 amino acids. The DNA of the CDR3 is TGTGCCAGCAGTTTACCCGTCGGACAGGCCTACGAGCAGTACTTC. It encodes CASSLPVGQAYEQYF. Full variable domain (rest looked up from reference TRBV28 and TRBJ2-7): DVKVTQSSRYLVKRTGEKVFLECVQDMDHENMFWYRQDPGLGLRLIYFSYDVKMKEKGDIPEGYSVSREKKERFSLILESASTNQTSMYLCASSLPVGQAYEQYFGPGTRLTVT.

This clone was counted at least ten times. J is TRBJ2-5 and V is TRBV20-1; TRBD2 aligns across 8 bases. Trimming cost V 6 bases and J 9 bases; bases outside gene matches: 12. The CDR3 sequence is 13 residues long. CDR1 is DFQATT and CDR2 is SNEGSKA in the germline V gene (reference sequence). The chain's CDR3 is CSAILASGRPQYF. In DNA, the CDR3 is TGCAGTGCCATCCTGGCGAGCGGGAGACCCCAGTACTTC.

This clone was found many times. The rearrangement links TRBV28 to TRBJ2-5, with TRBD2 as a possible D gene (6 bases). V was trimmed by 4 bases and J by 1 base, leaving 10 bases between them. From germline, CDR1 is MDHEN and CDR2 SYDVKM. The CDR3 has 14 residues. CDR3 DNA: TGTGCCAGCAGTTCGCGGGACTTCCAAGAGACCCAGTACTTC. Protein sequence: CASSSRDFQETQYF. The whole variable domain, remainder taken from reference TRBV28 and TRBJ2-5, is DVKVTQSSRYLVKRTGEKVFLECVQDMDHENMFWYRQDPGLGLRLIYFSYDVKMKEKGDIPEGYSVSREKKERFSLILESASTNQTSMYLCASSSRDFQETQYFGPGTRLLVL.

The J gene is TRBJ1-2, the V gene TRBV10-3; a weak D match, TRBD1 (5 bases). Germline CDR1 ENHRY, CDR2 SYGVKD. V dropped 6 bases and J dropped 7 bases, with 15 bases sitting between them. The CDR3 extends over 13 amino acids. This CDR3 reads CAIRPQEGVGYTF. CDR3 coding DNA: TGTGCCATCAGACCACAGGAAGGTGTTGGCTACACCTTC.

The V gene is TRBV7-8, the J gene TRBJ2-7; 8 bases map to TRBD2. Trimming took 7 bases from V and 2 from J; bases not matched to a gene: 10. This CDR3 is built from 15 residues. Germline V gene lookup returns CDR1 SGHVS and CDR2 FQNEAQ. In nucleotides, the CDR3 is TGTGCCAGCACCTCCGGGAGGGGGTTTCCCTACGAGCAGTACTTC. Protein product: CASTSGRGFPYEQYF.

In DNA, the CDR3 is TGTGCCACCAGCAGAGATTTTTGGGGCGAGGAAAAACTGTTTTTT. Its translation is CATSRDFWGEEKLFF. The V gene is TRBV15, the J gene TRBJ1-4; D may be TRBD1 (5 bases). CDR3 length: 15 amino acids. Trimming removed 0 bases from V and 8 bases from J, with 13 bases in between. Germline V gives CDR1 LNHNV, CDR2 YYDKDF (reference sequence).

This clone appeared many times. The CDR3 coding sequence is TGTGCCAGCAGTCTACAAGCAGGGAGCGACATTCCAGATACGCAGTATTTT. Its translation: CASSLQAGSDIPDTQYF. The gene calls are TRBV28 and TRBJ2-3, with D perhaps assigned TRBD1 or TRBD2 (5 bases each). V dropped 5 bases and J dropped 4 bases, with 22 bases sitting between them. CDR3 length: 17 amino acids. Looked up from germline, CDR1 is MDHEN and CDR2 is SYDVKM.

This clone has at least ten counts. The J gene is TRBJ1-3, the V gene TRBV6-6; D ambiguous. CDR1 is MNHNY, CDR2 SVGAGI, per germline (reference sequence). This CDR3 spans 16 amino acids. Deletions cut 2 bases from V and 0 bases from J, with 11 bases between. CDR3 region: CASSYRQDLSGNTIYF. The CDR3 DNA reads as TGTGCCAGCAGTTACCGCCAGGACCTCTCTGGAAACACCATATATTTT.

This clone was seen ten or more times. The V and J genes are TRBV28 and TRBJ1-5; D is unresolved. The CDR3 has 15 residues. V dropped 8 bases and J dropped 1 base, with 15 bases sitting between them. Germline V gene sequence: CDR1 MDHEN, CDR2 SYDVKM. The CDR3, as DNA: TGTGCCAGCGATTCGGAGGCCCTAAGCAATCAGCCCCAGCATTTT. The encoded protein is CASDSEALSNQPQHF.

This clone was recorded at least ten times. This chain uses TRBV20-1 with TRBJ2-7; tentative D call: TRBD2 (5 bases). Germline lookup yields CDR1 DFQATT and CDR2 SNEGSKA (reference sequence). The V end was cut by 3 bases, the J end by 0 bases, with 12 bases between. The CDR3 totals 14 residues. CDR3 amino acids: CSASEAVLSYEQYF. CDR3 nucleotide sequence: TGCAGTGCTAGCGAAGCGGTTCTCTCCTACGAGCAGTACTTC.

A few counts support this clone. A read error may account for a junction end that differs from germline. V usage is TRBV12-3 or TRBV12-4 and J usage is TRBJ2-1; 7 nucleotides align to TRBD2. The CDR3 is 17 amino acids. CDR3 DNA: TGTGACAGCCGCCCAGGGAACGCGGGAGAGGGCTACAATGAGCAGTTCTTC. It codes for CDSRPGNAGEGYNEQFF.

There are a few counts of this clone. This rearrangement joins TRBV6-2 or TRBV6-3 to TRBJ1-1; D not resolved. Trimming took 0 bases from V and 0 from J, leaving 5 bases between them. Germline V gene data show CDR1 as MNHEY and CDR2 as SVGEGT. This CDR3 spans 14 amino acids. The CDR3 here is CASSYSTVNTEAFF. CDR3 coding DNA: TGTGCCAGCAGTTACTCGACCGTGAACACTGAAGCTTTCTTT.

This clone was counted ten times or more. CDR3 nucleotide sequence: TGTGCCAGCAGCTCCGGGACTAGCGGGGACAATGAGCAGTTCTTC. This gives the protein CASSSGTSGDNEQFF. The chain joins TRBV7-9 to TRBJ2-1; 13 bases align to TRBD2. Germline V CDR1 and CDR2: SEHNR, FQNEAQ (reference sequence). The CDR3 is 15 residues long. The V and J ends lost 4 bases and 5 bases, in that order; junction bases with no gene match: 2.

This clone was observed a few times. A much larger clonotype is one base distant, so this may be a read error. V usage is TRBV6-1 and J usage is TRBJ2-3; D is perhaps TRBD1 (5 bases). This CDR3 is built from 15 residues. The V end lost 10 bases, the J end lost 0 bases, and 17 bases lay between the germline ends. Germline V CDR1 and CDR2: MNHNS, SASEGT. The CDR3: CATTPTVYSTDTQYF. The DNA of the CDR3 is TGTGCCACCACCCCGACAGTTTATAGCACAGATACGCAGTATTTT.

This rearrangement joins TRBV7-8 to TRBJ2-7; tentatively, D is TRBD2 (5 bases). This CDR3 is 13 amino acids long. Trimming stripped 4 bases from V and 6 bases from J, with 13 bases between. Germline values: CDR1 SGHVS, CDR2 FQNEAQ. In DNA, the CDR3 is TGTGCCAGCAGCTCCCAGGCCGCGGGCGAGCAGTACTTC. Its protein product is CASSSQAAGEQYF.

This clone was found a few times. The junction shows a germline mismatch at one end, possibly a read error. V is TRBV6-2 or TRBV6-3 and J is TRBJ1-2, with 7 bases fitting TRBD1. Germline V CDR1 and CDR2: MNHEY, SVGEGT. The CDR3 runs 14 residues. The CDR3 protein is CASIYRQGNYGYTF. The CDR3 region has the DNA TGTGCCAGCATTTACCGACAGGGTAACTATGGCTACACCTTC.

Ten or more counts support this clone. The chain joins TRBV27 to TRBJ2-5; D is uncertain. This CDR3 is built from 14 residues. CDR1 and CDR2 from the germline V gene are MNHEY and SMNVEV (reference sequence). V was clipped by 5 bases and J by 2 bases, with 12 bases between them. Here the CDR3 DNA reads TGTGCCAGCAGTCCAAACTTTGGGCAAGAGACCCAGTACTTC. Amino acids: CASSPNFGQETQYF.

This chain uses TRBV6-1 with TRBJ2-2; 7 bases are a match to TRBD1. Germline CDR1 reads MNHNS; CDR2 reads SASEGT. V was pared by 7 bases and J by 9 bases, with 11 bases of the junction left unmatched. CDR3 length: 14 residues. The CDR3 region has the DNA TGTGCCAGCATTGACAGGGAAAATACCCGGGAGCTGTTTTTT. Translated: CASIDRENTRELFF.

As for this clone: At one end, the junction sequence differs from germline, possibly due to a read error. The chain joins TRBV14 to TRBJ1-2, with D maybe TRBD1 (6 bases). Germline CDR1 SGHDN, CDR2 FVKESK. The CDR3 totals 14 residues. In DNA form, the CDR3 reads TGTGCCAGCAGCCCTAGACAGGTCCACTATGTCTACACCTTC. Translation gives CASSPRQVHYVYTF.

The chain carries TRBV11-3 and TRBJ1-1; D may be TRBD1 (5 bases). CDR1 and CDR2 from the germline V gene are SGHNT and YENEEA. Trimming pared 5 bases from V and 2 bases from J, leaving 9 bases between. The CDR3 runs to 13 residues. The CDR3, as DNA: TGTGCCAGCAGCCTACGGGACAACACTGAAGCTTTCTTT. Translation gives CASSLRDNTEAFF. Complete variable domain (other parts from reference TRBV11-3 and TRBJ1-1): EAGVVQSPRYKIIEKKQPVAFWCNPISGHNTLYWYLQNLGQGPELLIRYENEEAVDDSQLPKDRFSAERLKGVDSTLKIQPAELGDSAVYLCASSLRDNTEAFFGQGTRLTVV.

This clone was observed many times. This chain joins TRBV4-1 and TRBJ1-2, with 9 bases lining up with TRBD1. Germline V CDR1 and CDR2: MGHRA, YSYEKL. This CDR3 region has 16 residues. Germline trimming cut 3 bases from V and 6 bases from J; bases unmatched to any gene: 11. CDR3 protein: CASSQMYRGPRNGYTF. Written as DNA, the CDR3 is TGCGCCAGCAGCCAGATGTACAGGGGGCCAAGGAATGGCTACACCTTC.

As regards this clone: The same CDR3 also results from other DNA sequences found in this sample. The chain carries TRBV3-1 and TRBJ2-5; D is perhaps TRBD2 (5 bases). Trimming left V 2 bases short and J 5 bases short, with 18 bases between. The CDR3 loop spans 16 amino acids. From germline, CDR1 is LGHDT and CDR2 YNNKEL (reference sequence). The CDR3 region is CASSQPRSPSGETQYF. The CDR3 DNA follows: TGTGCCAGCAGCCAACCCCGGTCCCCCTCGGGGGAGACCCAGTACTTC.

This clone appeared many times. The rearrangement uses TRBV29-1 and TRBJ1-1; D uncertain. Germline lookup yields CDR1 SQVTM and CDR2 ANQGSEA. The V end lost 4 bases, the J end lost 6 bases, and 12 bases lay between the germline ends. The CDR3 sequence is 12 residues long. CDR3 region: CSVGVGSAEAFF. The CDR3 coding sequence is TGCAGCGTTGGGGTGGGGAGCGCTGAAGCTTTCTTT.

With regard to this clone: One end of the junction does not line up with germline, which may come from a read error. Other DNA sequences in this specimen translate into the identical CDR3. The J gene is TRBJ2-5, the V gene TRBV7-8; 10 bases are shared with TRBD2. The CDR3 has 15 amino acids. Germline V lookup: CDR1 SGHVS, CDR2 FQNEAQ. The CDR3 reads CASSRAAGGEEAQYF. The CDR3, as DNA: TGTGCCAGCAGTAGGGCAGCGGGAGGGGAGGAGGCCCAATACTTC.

The genes are TRBV28 and TRBJ1-2, with D unclear. The CDR3 runs 14 residues. With 8 bases removed from V and 0 bases from J, the gap between germline ends came to 13 bases. CDR1 is MDHEN and CDR2 is SYDVKM in the germline V gene. DNA for the CDR3: TGTGCCAGCCGGCTGCCTGTAGCTAACTATGGCTACACCTTC. It translates to CASRLPVANYGYTF.

The table lists this clone with many counts. The chain employs TRBV28 and TRBJ2-7, with 10 bases identical to TRBD2. This CDR3 is 14 amino acids long. Germline CDR1 is MDHEN and CDR2 is SYDVKM. V shed 5 bases and J 3 bases; nucleotides not matched to a gene: 4. DNA of the CDR3: TGTGCCAGCAGTAAGGGACTAGCGAACTACGAGCAGTACTTC. Protein sequence: CASSKGLANYEQYF.

This clone was detected only a few times. Germline is not matched at one junction end, which may reflect a read error. The V gene is TRBV6-6, the J gene TRBJ2-3; TRBD1 is a possible D gene (5 bases). Judging by the DNA end, TRBJ1-5 fits better; the J call may be wrong. The CDR3 contains 13 residues. Per germline, CDR1 MNHNY and CDR2 SVGAGI (reference sequence). The CDR3 sequence is CASSDQGVDTQHF. CDR3 sequence (DNA): TGCGCCAGCAGTGACCAGGGAGTAGATACGCAGCATTTT.

A remark on this clone: Its ends do not fully match the called genes, so a read error is possible. The genes are TRBV28 and TRBJ1-1; unclear D gene. The CDR3 runs to 15 residues. CDR1 is MDHEN, CDR2 SYDVKM, per germline. CDR3 sequence (DNA): TGTGCCGGCAGTTCCGTCCGACTTTCTCCCACTGAAGCTTTCTTT. Protein: CAGSSVRLSPTEAFF.

This clone showed up just a few times. One junction end disagrees with the germline gene, perhaps due to a read error. The V call is TRBV6-1, the J call TRBJ1-2; 7 nucleotides align to TRBD1. Germline V CDR1 and CDR2: MNHNS, SASEGT. CDR3 size: 13 residues. The CDR3 is CASSQRGPYGYTF. For the CDR3, the DNA is TGTGCCAGCAGTCAAAGGGGGCCATATGGGTACACCTTC.

This clone was counted at least ten times. The rearrangement links TRBV6-1 to TRBJ1-4, with D unclear. The CDR3 covers 13 residues. Germline-derived CDR1 and CDR2 are MNHNS and SASEGT. V gave up 3 bases and J gave up 0 bases, with 2 bases separating them. This CDR3 reads CASSDTTNEKLFF. The CDR3 DNA reads as TGTGCCAGCAGTGATACAACTAATGAAAAACTGTTTTTT.